Below, 2 T cell receptor beta chains from the same sample are listed, as sequenced in a study of Graves' ophthalmopathy and Graves' hyperthyroidism. Amplification of the TCR beta CDR3 regions used RNA transcripts (as template). Investigators did first-round RT-PCR with HTBI primers, then second-round multiplex PCR. TCRdb re-derived calls from the multiplex PCR reads in MiXCR, one entry per CDR3 protein. The table records some 360,000 distinct CDR3 sequences, 17% of them present only once. The sample taken for sequencing was peripheral blood. Receptors were obtained from an adult woman with stable Graves' hyperthyroidism.

This chain joins TRBV12-3 or TRBV12-4 and TRBJ1-1; D remains unclear. Between the trimmed V and J ends, which lost 6 bases and 3 bases, there was a span of 11 bases. The CDR3 has 13 residues. In DNA, the CDR3 is TGTGCCAGCAGCCCTCCCGGCCACACTGAAGCTTTCTTT. Translation gives CASSPPGHTEAFF.

This clonotype appeared many times. The rearrangement links TRBV29-1 to TRBJ1-1; TRBD1 is a possible D gene (6 bases). V was pared by 4 bases and J by 1 base, with 10 bases between. Germline loops: CDR1 SQVTM, CDR2 ANQGSEA. The CDR3 runs 13 residues. The CDR3 DNA is TGCAGCGTTGCGGTGGGGGCGAACACTGAAGCTTTCTTT. Protein: CSVAVGANTEAFF. Full variable domain (rest looked up from reference TRBV29-1 and TRBJ1-1): SAVISQKPSRDICQRGTSLTIQCQVDSQVTMMFWYRQQPGQSLTLIATANQGSEATYESGFVIDKFPISRPNLTFSTLTVSNMSPEDSSIYLCSVAVGANTEAFFGQGTRLTVV.